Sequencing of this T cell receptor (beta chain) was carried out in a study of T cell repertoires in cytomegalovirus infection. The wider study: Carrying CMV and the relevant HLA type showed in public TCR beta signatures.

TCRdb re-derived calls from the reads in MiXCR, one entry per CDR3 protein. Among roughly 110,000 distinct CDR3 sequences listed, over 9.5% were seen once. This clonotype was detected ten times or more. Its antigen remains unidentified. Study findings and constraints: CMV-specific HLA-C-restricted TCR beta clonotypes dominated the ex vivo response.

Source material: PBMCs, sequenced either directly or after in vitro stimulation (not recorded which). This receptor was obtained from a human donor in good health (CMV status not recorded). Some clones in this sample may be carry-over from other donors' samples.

The CDR3 loop reads CASSIDRAPKAFF. CDR3 nucleotides: TGTGCCAGTAGTATAGATCGGGCACCTAAAGCTTTCTTT. V and J are TRBV19 and TRBJ1-1, with D hard to call. V lost 0 bases to trimming and J lost 9 bases, with 11 bases between them. The CDR3 sequence is 13 residues long. Germline V gene lookup returns CDR1 LNHDA and CDR2 SQIVND (reference sequence).